This T cell receptor beta chain was sequenced for a study of blood T cells in healthy people across ages. General observations from the study: There was no known CMV status for donors, so expanded clonotype changes were possibly confounded.

The donors, aged roughly 6 to 100, were healthy Caucasians from Russia. For this clonotype: Antigen unknown. One end of the junction does not line up with germline, which may come from a read error.

Next came a second PCR, run for about 6 to 12 cycles, which used a sample-barcoded 5' primer along with a J-beta primer mix. Individual samples furnished no less than 3 million CDR3-containing paired-end reads apiece. TCRdb reanalysed the 5' RACE reads using MiXCR and keeps one entry per CDR3 protein. The data show 850,000 to 1,000,000 distinct CDR3 sequences, roughly 43% seen once. Germline CDR1 MNHNY, CDR2 SVGAGI (reference sequence). The CDR3 contains 14 residues. The V gene is TRBV6-6, the J gene TRBJ1-2, with TRBD1 as a possible D gene (5 bases). The sequence derives from a man between 25 and 39 years old in good health. Sequenced: blood. The DNA for the CDR3 is TGTGCCAGCAGTGACCGGGGGAGGGACTATGGCCACACCTTC. Protein: CASSDRGRDYGHTF.